Listed here are 3 T cell receptor beta chains from one sample, sequenced in a study of cytomegalovirus exposure and HLA in healthy donors. 60 Vbeta and 13 Jbeta primers were used in PCR. Data came from immunoSEQ multiplex PCR; TCRdb stores just in-frame clones and leaves some out. The table has roughly 150,000 clones, approximately 62% seen once; the top ten hold about 1.5%. The sample taken for sequencing was PBMCs. The receptor set was obtained from a human donor in good health.

The rearrangement joins TRBV4-3 to TRBJ2-7, with D perhaps TRBD2 (7 bases). This CDR3 comprises 16 residues. Trimming left V 0 bases short and J 5 bases short, with 17 bases between. Germline V gives CDR1 LGHNA, CDR2 YSLEER. The CDR3 region has the DNA TGCGCCAGCAGCCAAGATACCAGCGGGACATTTGACGAGCAGTACTTC. Residues: CASSQDTSGTFDEQYF.

The rearrangement joins TRBV10-1 to TRBJ2-1; 8 bases agree with TRBD2. CDR3 length: 15 amino acids. The germline V gene encodes CDR1 WNHNN and CDR2 SYGVQD (reference sequence). J was trimmed by 10 bases and V by 4 bases; bases with no gene match: 12. The CDR3 bases are TGCGCCAGCAGTGTGAGCGGGAGAGCCGAGGGGGAGCAGTTCTTC. Amino acid sequence: CASSVSGRAEGEQFF.

V gene TRBV6-1 combines with J gene TRBJ1-5, with D perhaps TRBD1 (5 bases). Germline V CDR1 and CDR2: MNHNS, SASEGT. Trimming left V 4 bases short and J 5 bases short, with 15 bases between. The CDR3 is 15 residues long. The CDR3: CASSAQAGAHQPQHF. As DNA, the CDR3 is TGTGCCAGCAGTGCACAGGCCGGTGCGCATCAGCCCCAGCATTTT.